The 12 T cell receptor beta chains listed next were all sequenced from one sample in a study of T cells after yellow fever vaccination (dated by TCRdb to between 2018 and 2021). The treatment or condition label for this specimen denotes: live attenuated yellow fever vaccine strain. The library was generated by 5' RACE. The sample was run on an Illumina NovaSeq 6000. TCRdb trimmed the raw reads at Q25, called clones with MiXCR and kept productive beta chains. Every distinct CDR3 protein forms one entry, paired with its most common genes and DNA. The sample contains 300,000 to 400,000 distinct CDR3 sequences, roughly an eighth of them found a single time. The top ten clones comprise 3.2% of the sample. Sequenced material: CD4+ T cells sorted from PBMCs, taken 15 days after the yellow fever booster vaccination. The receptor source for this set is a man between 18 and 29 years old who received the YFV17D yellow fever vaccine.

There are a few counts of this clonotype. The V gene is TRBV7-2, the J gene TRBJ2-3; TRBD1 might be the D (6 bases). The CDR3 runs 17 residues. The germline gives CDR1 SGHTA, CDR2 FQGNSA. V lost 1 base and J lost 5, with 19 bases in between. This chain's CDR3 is CASSLDGVRGSGDTQYF. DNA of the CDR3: TGTGCCAGCAGCTTAGACGGGGTCAGGGGCTCGGGAGATACGCAGTATTTT.

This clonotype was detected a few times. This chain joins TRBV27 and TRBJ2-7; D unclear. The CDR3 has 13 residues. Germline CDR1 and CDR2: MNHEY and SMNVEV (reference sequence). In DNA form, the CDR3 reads TGCACCAGCAGTCCGGCCCCAAAGAGTGGGCAGTACGTC. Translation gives CTSSPAPKSGQYV.

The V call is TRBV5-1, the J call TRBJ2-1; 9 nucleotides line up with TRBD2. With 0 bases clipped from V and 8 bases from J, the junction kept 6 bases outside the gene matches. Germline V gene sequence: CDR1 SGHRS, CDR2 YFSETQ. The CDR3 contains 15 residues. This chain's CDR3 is CASSLGAGGTDEQFF. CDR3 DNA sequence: TGCGCCAGCAGCTTGGGAGCGGGGGGTACGGATGAGCAGTTCTTC.

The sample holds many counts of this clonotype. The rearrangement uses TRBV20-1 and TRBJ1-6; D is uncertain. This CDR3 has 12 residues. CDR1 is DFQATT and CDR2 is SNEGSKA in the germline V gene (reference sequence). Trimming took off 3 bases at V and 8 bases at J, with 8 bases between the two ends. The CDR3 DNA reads TGCAGTGCTAGCACCAGGTATTCACCCCTCCACTTT. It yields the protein CSASTRYSPLHF.

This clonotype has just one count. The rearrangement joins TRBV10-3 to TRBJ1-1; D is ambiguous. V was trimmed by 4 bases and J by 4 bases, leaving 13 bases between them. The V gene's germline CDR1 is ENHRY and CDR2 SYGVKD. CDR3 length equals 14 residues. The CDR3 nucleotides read TGTGCCATCAGTGGGGGTGTGTCGGGCACTGAAGCTTTCTTT. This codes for CAISGGVSGTEAFF.

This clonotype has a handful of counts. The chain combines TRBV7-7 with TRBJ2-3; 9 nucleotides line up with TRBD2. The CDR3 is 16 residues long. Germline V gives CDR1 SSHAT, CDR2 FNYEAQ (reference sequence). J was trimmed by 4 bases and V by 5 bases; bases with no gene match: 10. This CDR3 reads CASSRGAGGLADTQYF. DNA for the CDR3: TGTGCCAGCAGCCGAGGGGCGGGGGGGTTAGCAGATACGCAGTATTTT.

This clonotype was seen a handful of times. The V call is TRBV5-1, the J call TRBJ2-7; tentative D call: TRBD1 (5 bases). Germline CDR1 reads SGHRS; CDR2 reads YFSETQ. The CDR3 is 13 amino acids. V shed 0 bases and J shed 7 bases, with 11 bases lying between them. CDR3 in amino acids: CASSLGQGGEQYV. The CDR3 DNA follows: TGCGCCAGCAGCTTGGGGCAGGGTGGTGAGCAGTACGTC.

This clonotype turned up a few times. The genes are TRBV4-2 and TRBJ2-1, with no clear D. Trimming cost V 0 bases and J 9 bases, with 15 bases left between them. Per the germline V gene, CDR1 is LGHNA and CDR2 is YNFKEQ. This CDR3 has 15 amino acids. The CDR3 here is CASSQERVGSGEQFF. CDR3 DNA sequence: TGTGCCAGCAGCCAAGAAAGGGTGGGGTCAGGTGAGCAGTTCTTC.

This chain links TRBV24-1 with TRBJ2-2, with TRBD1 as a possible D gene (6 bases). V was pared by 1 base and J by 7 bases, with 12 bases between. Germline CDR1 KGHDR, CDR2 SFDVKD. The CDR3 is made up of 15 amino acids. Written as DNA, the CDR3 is TGTGCCACCAGTGATTTCGCAGGGGTCGGCGGGGAGCTGTTTTTT. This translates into CATSDFAGVGGELFF.

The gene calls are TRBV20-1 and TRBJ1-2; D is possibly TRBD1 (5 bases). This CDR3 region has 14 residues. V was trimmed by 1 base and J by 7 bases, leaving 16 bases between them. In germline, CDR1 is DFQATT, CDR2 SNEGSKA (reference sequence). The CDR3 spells CSARGRWDLSGYTF. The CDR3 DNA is TGCAGTGCTAGAGGCAGGTGGGACCTTTCTGGCTACACCTTC.

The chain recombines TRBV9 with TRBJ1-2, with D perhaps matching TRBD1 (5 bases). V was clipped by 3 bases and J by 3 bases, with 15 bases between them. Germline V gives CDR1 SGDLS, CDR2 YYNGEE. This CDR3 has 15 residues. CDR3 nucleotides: TGTGCCAGCAGCGCAAACCCCCGGGGCGACTATGGCTACACCTTC. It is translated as CASSANPRGDYGYTF. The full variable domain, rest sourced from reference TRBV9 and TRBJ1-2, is DSGVTQTPKHLITATGQRVTLRCSPRSGDLSVYWYQQSLDQGLQFLIQYYNGEERAKGNILERFSAQQFPDLHSELNLSSLELGDSALYFCASSANPRGDYGYTFGSGTRLTVV.

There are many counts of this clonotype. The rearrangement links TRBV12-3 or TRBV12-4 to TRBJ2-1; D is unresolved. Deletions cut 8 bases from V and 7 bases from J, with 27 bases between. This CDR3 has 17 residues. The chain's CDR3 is CASRRGSRTESWNEQFF. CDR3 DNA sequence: TGTGCCAGCCGCCGAGGATCTCGGACGGAATCGTGGAATGAGCAGTTCTTC.